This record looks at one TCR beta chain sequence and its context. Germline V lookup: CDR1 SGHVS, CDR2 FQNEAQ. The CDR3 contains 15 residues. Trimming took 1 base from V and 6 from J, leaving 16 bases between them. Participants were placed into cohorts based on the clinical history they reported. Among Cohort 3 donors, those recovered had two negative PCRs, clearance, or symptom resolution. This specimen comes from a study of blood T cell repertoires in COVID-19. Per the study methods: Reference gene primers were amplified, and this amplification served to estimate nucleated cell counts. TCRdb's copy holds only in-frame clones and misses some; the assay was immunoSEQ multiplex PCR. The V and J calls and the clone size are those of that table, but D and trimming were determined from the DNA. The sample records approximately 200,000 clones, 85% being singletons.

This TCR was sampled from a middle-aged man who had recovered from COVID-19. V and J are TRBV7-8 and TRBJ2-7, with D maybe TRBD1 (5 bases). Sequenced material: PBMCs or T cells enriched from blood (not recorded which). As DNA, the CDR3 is TGTGCCAGCAGCTTAGATGGGGCGCATTCTCTCGAGCAGTACTTC. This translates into CASSLDGAHSLEQYF.